This T cell receptor beta chain is from a study of T cells after yellow fever vaccination. One entry per CDR3 protein results from TCRdb running MiXCR on the 5' RACE reads. The data hold around 30,000 distinct CDR3 sequences, with over 5% observed a single time. Germline CDR1 is SQVTM and CDR2 is ANQGSEA. This CDR3 is 10 amino acids long. Trimming pared 3 bases from V and 6 bases from J, leaving 5 bases between. This clonotype was found many times. This sample comprised PBMCs, either bulk or a sorted T-cell subset (CD4+, CD8+, memory, or dextramer-sorted; not recorded which), obtained on the day of the yellow fever booster vaccination. The sequence came from a man aged 25-45 years who received the YFV17D yellow fever vaccine. This chain joins TRBV29-1 and TRBJ1-2; D gene ambiguous. CDR3 region: CSVDKDGYTF. The CDR3 bases are TGCAGCGTTGACAAGGATGGCTACACCTTC.